The entry that follows covers one T cell receptor beta chain sequence. It has no known antigen specificity. Base qualities are not provided; no much larger clone lies one nucleotide away. What the treatment or condition label conveys for this sample: allogeneic hematopoietic cell transplantation with graft depleted of TCRalphabeta T cells and CD19 B cells. Transplant recipients were children who received TCRalphabeta/CD19-depleted allogeneic hematopoietic cell grafts. This record belongs to a study of T-cell reconstitution after alpha-beta-depleted transplantation in children (dated by TCRdb to 2016 to 2017). As for the study more broadly: Using TCR repertoire profiling, the study quantitatively followed how T-cell immune reconstitution unfolded in children after TCRalphabeta/CD19-depleted allogeneic hematopoietic cell transplantation. What the study reported, not specific to this receptor: About two months after transplant, the apparently early recovery of alphabetaT-cell counts reportedly depended on just several hundred clones that had expanded rapidly and came from non-depleted graft cells. In some patients, the high TCRbeta diversity seen at day 60 was put down to recipient T cells and intrathymic progenitors that had survived conditioning. Over the following months the frequencies of hyperexpanded clones went down, and after one year T-cell counts and TCRbeta diversity were mostly credited to newly produced T cells.

The receptor library was made with PCR. The listed sequencing device is Illumina HiSeq 2500. TCR libraries were prepared with molecular barcoding, using unique molecular identifiers to normalize TCRbeta repertoire quantification. The raw public reads went through TCRdb reprocessing: fastp at Q25, MiXCR clone calling, in-frame beta chains kept. Rows are combined by CDR3 protein, so each entry shows the most common genes and DNA. The sample table holds about a million distinct CDR3 sequences, of which less than 30% were seen once. Of the sample, around 30% falls within the top ten clones. The clonotype was recovered from a boy in the first two years of life who had a stem cell transplant for SCID, so the T cells may come from the graft donor. The sequencing used PBMCs, mostly from graft donor cells, collected 360 days after TCRalphabeta/CD19-depleted stem cell transplant.

The DNA is as follows: TGTGCCAGCAGCTTACTTTTGGGGGCCATAGATACGCAGTATTTT. Its translation reads: CASSLLLGAIDTQYF. This chain joins TRBV7-3 to TRBJ2-3; D gene: possibly TRBD1, on 6 matching bases. The CDR3, cysteine through phenylalanine, is 15 amino acids long. The read is trimmed to its CDR3 DNA, 45 bases read in frame from base 1. CDR1 and CDR2, looked up from the germline V gene, are SGHTA and FQGTGA. V is reduced by 2 bases and J by 5 bases, leaving a spacing of 14 bases between them.